This T cell receptor (beta chain) was recorded in a study of early T cells in non-severe SARS-CoV-2 infection. Individual cDNA molecules received unique molecular identifiers during library preparation. In TCRdb, the 5' RACE reads were re-called with MiXCR into one record per CDR3 protein. The sample consists of 75,000 to 80,000 distinct CDR3 sequences, roughly 9.4% of them appearing once. Trimming stripped 1 base from V and 8 bases from J, with 15 bases between. Per germline, CDR1 SGHVS and CDR2 FQNEAQ. This CDR3 has 16 amino acids. Points from the study as a whole: Reliance on VDJdb matching favored anti-spike CD8 responses; private and CD4 specificities were missed.

This clonotype has a handful of counts. Its cognate antigen is unknown. The chain combines TRBV7-8 with TRBJ1-6, with no clear D. The receptor comes from an adult who was a healthcare worker with PCR-confirmed SARS-CoV-2 infection or an uninfected control (not recorded which). The sample consisted of whole blood. The CDR3: CASSLVGPRRDSPLHF. CDR3 bases: TGTGCCAGCAGCTTAGTCGGCCCAAGGAGGGATTCACCCCTCCACTTT.